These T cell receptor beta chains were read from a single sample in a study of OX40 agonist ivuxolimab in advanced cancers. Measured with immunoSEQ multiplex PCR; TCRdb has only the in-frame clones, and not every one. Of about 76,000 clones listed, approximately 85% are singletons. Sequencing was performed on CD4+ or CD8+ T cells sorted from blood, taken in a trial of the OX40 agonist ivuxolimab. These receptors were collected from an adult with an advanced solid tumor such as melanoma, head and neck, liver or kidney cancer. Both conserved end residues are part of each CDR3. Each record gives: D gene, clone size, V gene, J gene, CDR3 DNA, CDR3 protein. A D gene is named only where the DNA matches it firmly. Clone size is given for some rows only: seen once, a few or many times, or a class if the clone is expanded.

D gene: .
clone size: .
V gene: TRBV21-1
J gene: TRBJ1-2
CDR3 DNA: TGTGCCAGCAGCAAGAGGACAGGTCTGGGGATAAAGGATGGCTACACCTTC
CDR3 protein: CASSKRTGLGIKDGYTF

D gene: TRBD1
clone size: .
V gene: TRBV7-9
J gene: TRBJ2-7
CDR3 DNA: TGTGCCAGCAGGTCGGACAGGGTATCATGGGAGCAGTACTTC
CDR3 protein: CASRSDRVSWEQYF

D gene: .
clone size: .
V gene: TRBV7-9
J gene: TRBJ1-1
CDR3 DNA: TGTGCCAGCAGCTTAGCATGGGGGAACACTGAAGCTTTCTTT
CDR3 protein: CASSLAWGNTEAFF

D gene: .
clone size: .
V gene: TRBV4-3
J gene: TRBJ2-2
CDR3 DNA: TGCGCCAGCAGCCCAAACAGGGTCGATAACACCGGGGAGCTGTTTTTT
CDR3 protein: CASSPNRVDNTGELFF

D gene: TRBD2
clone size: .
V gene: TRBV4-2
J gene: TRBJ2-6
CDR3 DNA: TGTGCCAGCAGCCAAGGAGAGAGTAGCGGGGGCTCTGGGGCCAACGTCCTGACTTTC
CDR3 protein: CASSQGESSGGSGANVLTF

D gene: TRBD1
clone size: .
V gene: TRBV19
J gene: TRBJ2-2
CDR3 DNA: TGTGCCAGTAGTCCCCAACAGGGGCCCGGGGAGCTGTTTTTT
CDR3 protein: CASSPQQGPGELFF

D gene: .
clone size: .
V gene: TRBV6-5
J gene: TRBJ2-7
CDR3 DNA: TGTGCCAGCAACAGCGGCCCGGGAAGGGGGCAGTACTTC
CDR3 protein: CASNSGPGRGQYF

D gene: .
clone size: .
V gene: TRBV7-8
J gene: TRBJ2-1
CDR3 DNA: TGTGCCAGCAGCTTAAGGCAGCGCTTGGGGAACAATGAGCAGTTCTTC
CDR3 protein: CASSLRQRLGNNEQFF

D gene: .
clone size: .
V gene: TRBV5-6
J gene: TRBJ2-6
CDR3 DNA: TGTGCCAGCAGCTACCGGGAGCTGTCTGGGGCCAACGTCCCGACTTTC
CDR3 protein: CASSYRELSGANVPTF

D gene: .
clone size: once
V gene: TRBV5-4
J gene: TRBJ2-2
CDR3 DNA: TGTGCCAGCAGCTCACCGGGGGCCATGGGCGGGGAGCTGTTTTTT
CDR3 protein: CASSSPGAMGGELFF

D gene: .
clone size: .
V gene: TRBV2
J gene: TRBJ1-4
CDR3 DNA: TGTGCCAGCAGTGAGACAGATATGAATGAAAAACTGTTTTTT
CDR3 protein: CASSETDMNEKLFF

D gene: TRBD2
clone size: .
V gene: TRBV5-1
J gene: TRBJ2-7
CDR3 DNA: TGCGCCAGCAGCTTTAGCGGGAGTCTTCTCCACGAGCAGTACTTC
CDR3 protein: CASSFSGSLLHEQYF

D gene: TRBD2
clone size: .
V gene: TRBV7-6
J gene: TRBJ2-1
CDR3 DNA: TGTGCCAGCAGCCGGGGACTAGCGGGAGGAGGCAATGAGCAGTTCTTC
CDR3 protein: CASSRGLAGGGNEQFF

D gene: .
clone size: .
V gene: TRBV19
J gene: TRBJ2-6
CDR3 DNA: TGTGCCAGTAATACAGGGACCTACTCTGGGGCCAACGTCCTGACTTTC
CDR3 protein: CASNTGTYSGANVLTF

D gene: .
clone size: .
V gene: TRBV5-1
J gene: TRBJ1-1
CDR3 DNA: TGCGCCAGCAGCCTGACAGTGCAGAACACTGAAGCTTTCTTT
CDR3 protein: CASSLTVQNTEAFF

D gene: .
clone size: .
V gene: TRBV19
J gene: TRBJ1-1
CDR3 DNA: TGTGCCAGTAGTAGTAGGGAGAAAGGTTGGTCTTTCTTT
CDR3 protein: CASSSREKGWSFF

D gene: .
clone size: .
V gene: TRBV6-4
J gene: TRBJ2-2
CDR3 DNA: TGTGCCAGCAGTGACTCACCTGCCTCGAACACCGGGGAGCTGTTTTTT
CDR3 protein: CASSDSPASNTGELFF

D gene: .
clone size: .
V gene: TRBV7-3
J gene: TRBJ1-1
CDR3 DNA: TGTGCCAGCAGCTTGATGAACACTGAAGCTTTCTTT
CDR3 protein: CASSLMNTEAFF

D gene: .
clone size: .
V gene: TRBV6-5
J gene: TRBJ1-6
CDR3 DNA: TGTGCCAGCAGGACACAGGGACCCCCTGATTCACCCCTCCACTTT
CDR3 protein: CASRTQGPPDSPLHF

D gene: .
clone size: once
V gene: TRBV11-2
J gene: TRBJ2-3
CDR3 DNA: TGTGCCAGCAGCTTAGATGGTACCCTAGCAGATACGCAGTATTTT
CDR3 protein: CASSLDGTLADTQYF